Shown below are 22 T cell receptor beta chains from a single sample sequenced in a study of vaccination and CD4 T cells after COVID-19. Treatment indicated: approximately nine-day PBMC culture with coronavirus spike peptide pools or control peptides (ViraFEST assay). The antigens of these receptors remain unknown. Cultured CD4+ T cells had their DNA profiled by the Oncomine TCR Beta short-read assay. One entry per CDR3 protein results from TCRdb running MiXCR on the PCR reads. This table holds approximately 21,000 distinct CDR3 sequences, around 60% found once. This specimen consisted of CD4+ T cells from blood, cultured in vitro, obtained after SARS-CoV-2 vaccination. The source is a human donor who received a COVID-19 vaccine.

This clonotype came up once. The chain uses TRBV5-4 and TRBJ1-6, with TRBD1 matching over 10 bases. This CDR3 contains 15 residues. With V trimmed by 4 bases and J by 7 bases, 5 bases remained unmatched. In germline, CDR1 is SGHNT, CDR2 YYREEE (reference sequence). The CDR3: CASSPGTGENSPLHF. The CDR3 nucleotides are TGTGCCAGCAGCCCGGGGACAGGGGAGAATTCACCCCTCCACTTT. The whole variable domain, remainder taken from reference TRBV5-4 and TRBJ1-6, is ETGVTQSPTHLIKTRGQQVTLRCSSQSGHNTVSWYQQALGQGPQFIFQYYREEENGRGNFPPRFSGLQFPNYSSELNVNALELDDSALYLCASSPGTGENSPLHFGNGTRLTVT.

This chain uses TRBV14 with TRBJ1-6; 7 positions match TRBD1. The CDR3 extends over 15 amino acids. Germline trimming cut 1 base from V and 7 bases from J; bases unmatched to any gene: 4. Germline CDR1 SGHDN, CDR2 FVKESK. CDR3 residues: CASSQVAGGNSPLHF. As DNA, the CDR3 is TGTGCCAGCAGCCAAGTTGCAGGGGGAAATTCACCCCTCCACTTT.

This clonotype was counted a few times. The CDR3 protein is CAWKEGNGANYGYTF. In DNA form, the CDR3 reads TGTGCCTGGAAGGAGGGAAATGGGGCTAACTATGGCTACACCTTC. The V gene is TRBV30, the J gene TRBJ1-2, with no clear D. The CDR3 loop spans 15 amino acids. Germline loops: CDR1 GTSNPN, CDR2 SVGIG (reference sequence). The V and J ends lost 4 bases and 0 bases respectively, with 15 bases between them.

This clonotype was detected a few times. The V and J genes are TRBV6-1 and TRBJ1-6; D uncertain. Trimming took off 10 bases at V and 8 bases at J, with 12 bases between the two ends. This CDR3 is 12 amino acids long. Germline CDR1 and CDR2: MNHNS and SASEGT. The CDR3 reads CATRQPHSPLHF. In nucleotides, the CDR3 is TGTGCCACCCGGCAGCCTCATTCACCCCTCCACTTT.

J is TRBJ1-1 and V is TRBV21-1; TRBD1 reflects the table's D call only, with no check against the DNA. TRBV21-1 is listed as a pseudogene. The length of the CDR3 is 13 residues. The CDR3 loop is CASSTPPNTEAFF. Here the CDR3 DNA reads TGTGCCAGCAGCACCCCCCCGAACACTGAAGCTTTCTTT.

This chain joins TRBV5-6 and TRBJ2-1, with unresolved D. Trimming stripped 0 bases from V and 10 bases from J, with 11 bases between. Germline loops: CDR1 SGHDT, CDR2 YYEEEE. CDR3 length: 13 amino acids. Here the CDR3 reads CASSLEPVGEQFF. The CDR3 DNA reads as TGTGCCAGCAGCTTGGAACCAGTGGGCGAGCAGTTCTTC. Combining the CDR3 with reference TRBV5-6 and TRBJ2-1 gives the whole variable domain DAGVTQSPTHLIKTRGQQVTLRCSPKSGHDTVSWYQQALGQGPQFIFQYYEEEERQRGNFPDRFSGHQFPNYSSELNVNALLLGDSALYLCASSLEPVGEQFFGPGTRLTVL.

This clonotype has only one observation. The rearrangement joins TRBV3-1 to TRBJ1-1; tentatively, D is TRBD1 (5 bases). This CDR3 region has 13 residues. Trimming took 3 bases from V and 5 from J, leaving 10 bases between them. Germline V lookup: CDR1 LGHDT, CDR2 YNNKEL (reference sequence). The CDR3 spells CASSQEGVTEAFF. The CDR3 nucleotides are TGTGCCAGCAGCCAGGAAGGGGTTACTGAAGCTTTCTTT.

CDR3 coding DNA: TGTGCCAGCAGCCCTGAATACGGACGTGGCAACTATGGCTACACCTTC. Translated: CASSPEYGRGNYGYTF. The V and J genes are TRBV6-2 or TRBV6-3 and TRBJ1-2; D is uncertain. CDR3 size: 16 residues. The germline V gene encodes CDR1 MNHEY and CDR2 SVGEGT. The V end lost 6 bases, the J end lost 2 bases, and 19 bases lay between the germline ends.

This clonotype was found a few times. V is TRBV10-3 and J is TRBJ2-3; TRBD1 matches at 8 bases. Losses at the gene ends were 6 bases for V and 3 bases for J; bases not matched to a gene: 8. CDR1 ENHRY and CDR2 SYGVKD come from the germline V gene. This CDR3 has 15 residues. The CDR3 DNA reads TGTGCCATCAGGGTGGGGACAGGAGAAACAGATACGCAGTATTTT. Its protein product is CAIRVGTGETDTQYF.

This clonotype has only a few counts. The chain combines TRBV6-1 with TRBJ2-2, with D perhaps being TRBD1 or TRBD2 (6 bases each). Germline CDR1 and CDR2: MNHNS and SASEGT. The germline V and J ends were trimmed by 7 bases and 6 bases, with 15 bases remaining between them. CDR3 size: 14 residues. The CDR3 is CASTGGTNAGELFF. CDR3 bases: TGTGCCAGCACTGGAGGGACAAATGCCGGGGAGCTGTTTTTT.

This clonotype was observed a few times. This rearrangement joins TRBV7-2 to TRBJ2-5; D gene uncertain. Per the germline V gene, CDR1 is SGHTA and CDR2 is FQGNSA. The CDR3 is 13 residues long. Trimming cost V 1 base and J 5 bases, with 8 bases left between them. CDR3 residues: CASSLEYQETQYF. The CDR3, as DNA: TGTGCCAGCAGCTTAGAGTATCAGGAGACCCAGTACTTC.

The rearrangement joins TRBV19 to TRBJ1-1, with D tentatively TRBD1 (5 bases). Trimming left V 6 bases short and J 10 bases short, with 15 bases between. CDR1 is LNHDA and CDR2 is SQIVND in the germline V gene (reference sequence). The CDR3 consists of 12 residues. CDR3 amino acids: CASSSVGRAAFF. Written as DNA, the CDR3 is TGTGCCAGTAGCTCAGTGGGGCGCGCAGCTTTCTTT.

The chain recombines TRBV12-3 or TRBV12-4 with TRBJ1-1, with 7 bases fitting TRBD1. J gave up 2 bases and V 5 bases, and 5 bases lay outside the gene matches. This CDR3 spans 14 amino acids. The CDR3 loop reads CASSRDRVNTEAFF. The CDR3 coding sequence is TGTGCCAGCAGTCGCGACAGGGTAAACACTGAAGCTTTCTTT.

The chain is built from TRBV7-3 and TRBJ1-2, with a tentative D call TRBD1 (5 bases). CDR1 and CDR2 from the germline V gene are SGHTA and FQGTGA. The V end was cut by 0 bases, the J end by 6 bases, with 5 bases between. The CDR3 sequence is 12 residues long. The chain's CDR3 is CASSLTGDGYTF. The CDR3 nucleotides read TGTGCCAGCAGCTTAACGGGGGATGGCTACACCTTC.

This chain connects TRBV12-3 or TRBV12-4 to TRBJ2-3; D might be TRBD2 (6 bases). Trimming removed 3 bases at V and 3 bases at J, with 10 bases between. The CDR3 runs 14 residues. The CDR3 region has the DNA TGTGCCAGCAGTTTTCCGGGGGTAACAGATACGCAGTATTTT. As protein: CASSFPGVTDTQYF.

The chain recombines TRBV3-1 with TRBJ2-7; 9 bases are a match to TRBD1. The germline CDR1 and CDR2 sequences are LGHDT and YNNKEL (reference sequence). The CDR3 sequence is 15 residues long. After removal of 4 bases from V and 7 bases from J, the junction contained 11 bases not matched to a gene. The CDR3 sequence: CASSPPSGTGREQYF. The CDR3 bases are TGTGCCAGCAGCCCTCCAAGTGGGACAGGGCGGGAGCAGTACTTC.

In this sample, this clonotype turned up a few times. V is TRBV10-1 and J is TRBJ2-3; D is undetermined. This CDR3 contains 16 residues. Trimming took 0 bases from V and 0 from J, leaving 10 bases between them. Germline V gene sequence: CDR1 WNHNN, CDR2 SYGVQD (reference sequence). This CDR3 is CASSESMADSTDTQYF. The CDR3 region has the DNA TGCGCCAGCAGTGAGTCGATGGCAGATAGCACAGATACGCAGTATTTT.

For the CDR3, the DNA is TGTGCCACCAGTGGCTCCATGAGCACCGGGGAGCTGTTTTTT. The encoded protein is CATSGSMSTGELFF. This chain links TRBV24-1 with TRBJ2-2; D is uncertain. Trimming removed 5 bases from V and 4 bases from J, with 10 bases in between. Germline V gene lookup returns CDR1 KGHDR and CDR2 SFDVKD. The CDR3 covers 14 residues.

J is TRBJ1-5 and V is TRBV19; D is possibly TRBD1 (6 bases). CDR1 LNHDA and CDR2 SQIVND come from the germline V gene (reference sequence). This CDR3 is 15 amino acids long. Trimming cost V 3 bases and J 6 bases, with 15 bases left between them. CDR3 in DNA: TGTGCCAGTAGTATCCGGGGGGGCGGAGTTCAGCCCCAGCATTTT. Protein product: CASSIRGGGVQPQHF.

J is TRBJ2-7 and V is TRBV24-1; 8 bases align to TRBD1. This CDR3 has 14 amino acids. The V and J ends lost 4 bases and 4 bases, in that order; junction bases with no gene match: 5. Looked up from germline, CDR1 is KGHDR and CDR2 is SFDVKD. The CDR3 DNA is TGTGCCACCAGTGAGGCAGGGGGCAGGTACGAGCAGTACTTC. It specifies CATSEAGGRYEQYF.

This chain connects TRBV25-1 to TRBJ2-7; D remains unclear. In germline, CDR1 is MGHDK, CDR2 SYGVNS. The CDR3 spans 13 residues. Trimming removed 4 bases from V and 6 bases from J, with 13 bases in between. The CDR3 nucleotides are TGTGCCAGCAGTGTATTAGCTATTCCCGAGCAGTACTTC. Translated, it gives CASSVLAIPEQYF.

This clonotype was counted only a few times. The V gene is TRBV19, the J gene TRBJ1-2; a possible D gene is TRBD1 (6 bases). V lost 6 bases and J 7 bases, leaving 15 bases between the germline ends. Germline CDR1 LNHDA, CDR2 SQIVND (reference sequence). The CDR3 has 13 amino acids. CDR3 sequence reads: CASSGQLGSGYTF. The CDR3 DNA follows: TGTGCCAGTAGCGGACAGTTAGGGTCTGGCTACACCTTC. Complete variable domain (other parts from reference TRBV19 and TRBJ1-2): DGGITQSPKYLFRKEGQNVTLSCEQNLNHDAMYWYRQDPGQGLRLIYYSQIVNDFQKGDIAEGYSVSREKKESFPLTVTSAQKNPTAFYLCASSGQLGSGYTFGSGTRLTVV.